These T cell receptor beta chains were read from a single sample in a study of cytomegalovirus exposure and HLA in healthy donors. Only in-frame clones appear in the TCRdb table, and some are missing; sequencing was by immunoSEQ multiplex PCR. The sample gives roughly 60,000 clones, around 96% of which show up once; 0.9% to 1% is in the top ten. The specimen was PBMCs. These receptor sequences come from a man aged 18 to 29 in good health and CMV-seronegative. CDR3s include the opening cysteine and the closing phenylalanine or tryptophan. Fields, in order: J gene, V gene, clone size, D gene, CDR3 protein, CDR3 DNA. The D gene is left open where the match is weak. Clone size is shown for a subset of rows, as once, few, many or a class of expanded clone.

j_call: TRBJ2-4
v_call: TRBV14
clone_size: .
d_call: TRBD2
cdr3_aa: CASSQQREKNIQYF
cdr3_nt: TGTGCCAGCAGCCAACAGCGGGAGAAAAACATTCAGTACTTC

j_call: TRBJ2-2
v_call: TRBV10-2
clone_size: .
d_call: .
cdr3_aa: CASRGGLTNTGELFF
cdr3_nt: TGCGCCAGCAGGGGGGGACTCACTAACACCGGGGAGCTGTTTTTT

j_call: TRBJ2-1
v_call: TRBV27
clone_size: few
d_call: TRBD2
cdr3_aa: CASSGAGDRSYNEQFF
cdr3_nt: TGTGCCAGCAGTGGGGCGGGAGATAGGTCCTACAATGAGCAGTTCTTC

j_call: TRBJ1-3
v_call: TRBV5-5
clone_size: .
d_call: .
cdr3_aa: CASSLGAGGNTIYF
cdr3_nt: TGTGCCAGCAGCTTGGGGGCAGGTGGAAACACCATATATTTT

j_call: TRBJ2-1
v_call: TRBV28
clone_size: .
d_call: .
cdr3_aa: CASSSRGRELFF
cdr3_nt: TGTGCCAGCAGTTCCCGGGGGCGGGAGCTGTTCTTC

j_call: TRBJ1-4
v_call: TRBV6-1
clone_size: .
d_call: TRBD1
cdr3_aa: CASSGRDRAAGGETHFF
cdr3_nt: TGTGCCAGCAGTGGTCGGGACAGGGCGGCGGGCGGTGAAACTCACTTTTTT

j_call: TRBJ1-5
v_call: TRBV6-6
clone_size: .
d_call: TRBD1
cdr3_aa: CASSYTDRGQYQPQHF
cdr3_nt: TGTGCCAGCAGTTACACGGACAGGGGGCAATATCAGCCCCAGCATTTT

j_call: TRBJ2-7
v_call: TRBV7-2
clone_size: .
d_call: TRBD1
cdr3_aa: CASSNTGTADEQYF
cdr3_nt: TGTGCCAGCAGCAACACCGGGACAGCAGACGAGCAGTACTTC

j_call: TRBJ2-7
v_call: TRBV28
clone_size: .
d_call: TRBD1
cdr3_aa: CASSSGQVGSYEQYF
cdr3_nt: TGTGCCAGCAGTTCCGGACAGGTCGGCTCCTACGAGCAGTACTTC

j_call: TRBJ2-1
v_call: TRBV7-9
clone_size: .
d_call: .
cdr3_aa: CASSLGHSGNEQFF
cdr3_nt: TGTGCCAGCAGCTTAGGTCACAGCGGCAATGAGCAGTTCTTC

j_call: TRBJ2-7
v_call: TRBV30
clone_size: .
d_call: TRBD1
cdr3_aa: CAWSVGTGHDEQYF
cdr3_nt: TGTGCCTGGAGTGTAGGGACAGGGCACGACGAGCAGTACTTC

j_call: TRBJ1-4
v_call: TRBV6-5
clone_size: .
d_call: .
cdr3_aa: CASSPQIAGKLFF
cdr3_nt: TGTGCCAGCAGTCCTCAAATCGCAGGAAAACTGTTTTTT

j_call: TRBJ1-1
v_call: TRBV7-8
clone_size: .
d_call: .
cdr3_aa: CASSPRWGLTEAFF
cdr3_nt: TGTGCCAGCAGTCCCCGGTGGGGGCTCACTGAAGCTTTCTTT

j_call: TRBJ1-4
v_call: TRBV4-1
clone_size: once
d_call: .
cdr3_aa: CASSQGPEDEKLFF
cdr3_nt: TGCGCCAGCAGCCAAGGGCCGGAGGATGAAAAACTGTTTTTT

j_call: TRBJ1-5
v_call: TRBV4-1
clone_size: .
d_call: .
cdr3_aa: CASSQLHTGYSNQPQHF
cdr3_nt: TGCGCCAGCAGCCAACTTCATACAGGATATAGCAATCAGCCCCAGCATTTT

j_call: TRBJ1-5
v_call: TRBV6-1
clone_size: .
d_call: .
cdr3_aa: CATKGNQPQHF
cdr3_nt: TGTGCCACTAAGGGGAATCAGCCCCAGCATTTT

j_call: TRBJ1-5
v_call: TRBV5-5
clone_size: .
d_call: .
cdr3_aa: CASSLDAVLSNQPQHF
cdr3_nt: TGTGCCAGCAGCTTGGACGCAGTCCTTAGCAATCAGCCCCAGCATTTT

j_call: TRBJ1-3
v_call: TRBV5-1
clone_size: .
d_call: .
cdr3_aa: CASRIDSFLWNTIYF
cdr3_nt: TGCGCCAGCAGAATAGACAGCTTCCTGTGGAACACCATATATTTT

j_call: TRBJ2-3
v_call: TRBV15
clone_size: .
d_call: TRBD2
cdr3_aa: CATSPGSGLAGGPRDTQYF
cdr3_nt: TGTGCCACTTCTCCCGGATCGGGACTAGCGGGAGGCCCACGGGATACGCAGTATTTT

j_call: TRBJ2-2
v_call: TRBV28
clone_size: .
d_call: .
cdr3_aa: CASLVTAGGGQLFF
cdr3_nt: TGTGCCAGCTTGGTGACGGCCGGGGGAGGTCAGCTGTTTTTT

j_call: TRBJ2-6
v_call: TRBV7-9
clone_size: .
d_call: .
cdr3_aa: CASSLEGASGANVLTF
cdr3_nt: TGTGCCAGCAGCTTAGAAGGGGCTTCGGGGGCCAACGTCCTGACTTTC

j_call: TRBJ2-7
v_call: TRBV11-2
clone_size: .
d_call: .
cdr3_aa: CASSLRGGMTGTYEQYF
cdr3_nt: TGTGCCAGCAGCTTAAGGGGCGGGATGACAGGGACCTACGAGCAGTACTTC

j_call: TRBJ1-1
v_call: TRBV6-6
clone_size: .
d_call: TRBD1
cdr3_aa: CASRTGLNTEAFF
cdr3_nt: TGTGCCAGCAGGACAGGGTTGAACACTGAAGCTTTCTTT

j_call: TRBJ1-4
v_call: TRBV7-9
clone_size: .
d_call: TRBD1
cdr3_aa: CASSGRQGDEKLFF
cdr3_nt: TGTGCCAGCAGCGGGCGACAGGGGGATGAAAAACTGTTTTTT

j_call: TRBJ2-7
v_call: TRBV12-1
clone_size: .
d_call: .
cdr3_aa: CAGTGTGVAYEQYF
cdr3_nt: TGTGCCGGGACCGGGACAGGGGTGGCCTACGAGCAGTACTTC

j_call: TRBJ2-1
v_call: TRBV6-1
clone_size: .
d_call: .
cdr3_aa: CASSEYSLVNEQFF
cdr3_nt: TGTGCCAGCAGTGAATATTCCCTAGTAAATGAGCAGTTCTTC

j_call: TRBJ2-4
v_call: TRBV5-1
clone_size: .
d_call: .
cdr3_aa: CASSPLGGSKNIQYF
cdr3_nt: TGCGCCAGCAGCCCGCTGGGGGGTAGCAAAAACATTCAGTACTTC

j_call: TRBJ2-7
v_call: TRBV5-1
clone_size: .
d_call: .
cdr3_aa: CASSQDYYEQYF
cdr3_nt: TGCGCCAGCAGCCAGGACTACTACGAGCAGTACTTC

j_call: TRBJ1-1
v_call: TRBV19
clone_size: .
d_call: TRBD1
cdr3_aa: CASSDRTGGAEAFF
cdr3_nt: TGTGCCAGTAGTGACAGGACAGGGGGCGCTGAAGCTTTCTTT

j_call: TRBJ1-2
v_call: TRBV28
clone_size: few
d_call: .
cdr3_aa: CASSFSPRYGYTF
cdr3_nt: TGTGCCAGCAGTTTTTCCCCTAGGTATGGCTACACCTTC

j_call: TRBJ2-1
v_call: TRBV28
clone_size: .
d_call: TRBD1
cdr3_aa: CASTATGGSYNEQFF
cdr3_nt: TGTGCCAGCACCGCCACAGGGGGGAGCTACAATGAGCAGTTCTTC

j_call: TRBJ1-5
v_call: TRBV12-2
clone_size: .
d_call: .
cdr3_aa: CASRLAFGAGHF
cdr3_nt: TGTGCAAGTCGCTTAGCGTTTGGGGCTGGGCATTTT

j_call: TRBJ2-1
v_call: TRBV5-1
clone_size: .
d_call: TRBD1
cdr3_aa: CASTTGSPYNEQFF
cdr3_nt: TGCGCCAGCACGACAGGGTCACCCTACAATGAGCAGTTCTTC

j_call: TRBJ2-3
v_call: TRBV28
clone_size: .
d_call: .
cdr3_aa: CASSFGQGQTDTQYF
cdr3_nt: TGTGCCAGCAGTTTTGGCCAGGGGCAGACAGATACGCAGTATTTT

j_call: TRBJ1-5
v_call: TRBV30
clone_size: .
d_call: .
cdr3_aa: CAWGRSDYQPQHF
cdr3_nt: TGTGCCTGGGGTAGGAGTGACTATCAGCCCCAGCATTTT

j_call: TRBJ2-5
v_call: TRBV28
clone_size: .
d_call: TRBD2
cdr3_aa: CASSLQRELETQYF
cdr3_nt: TGTGCCAGCAGTTTACAGCGGGAGCTGGAGACCCAGTACTTC

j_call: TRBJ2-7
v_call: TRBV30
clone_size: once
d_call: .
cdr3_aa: CAWSVGALRFYEQYF
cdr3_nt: TGTGCCTGGAGCGTGGGAGCCCTTCGGTTCTACGAGCAGTACTTC

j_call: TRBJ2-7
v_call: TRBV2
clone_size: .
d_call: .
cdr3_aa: CASSEVQGPYEQYF
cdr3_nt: TGTGCCAGCAGTGAGGTCCAGGGGCCCTACGAGCAGTACTTC

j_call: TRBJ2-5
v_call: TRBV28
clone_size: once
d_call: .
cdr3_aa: CASSFGGKQETQYF
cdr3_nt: TGTGCCAGCAGTTTCGGAGGCAAGCAAGAGACCCAGTACTTC

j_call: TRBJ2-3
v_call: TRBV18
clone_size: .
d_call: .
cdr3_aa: CASSGGSFADTQYF
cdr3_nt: TGTGCCAGCTCGGGAGGCAGCTTCGCAGATACGCAGTATTTT

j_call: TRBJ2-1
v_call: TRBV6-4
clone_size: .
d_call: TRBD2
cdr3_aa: CASSDSRTSVPNEQFF
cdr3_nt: TGTGCCAGCAGTGACTCGAGGACTAGCGTGCCAAATGAGCAGTTCTTC

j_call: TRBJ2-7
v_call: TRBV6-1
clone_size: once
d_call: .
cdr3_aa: CASSELLREQYF
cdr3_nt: TGTGCCAGCAGTGAGCTATTACGCGAGCAGTACTTC

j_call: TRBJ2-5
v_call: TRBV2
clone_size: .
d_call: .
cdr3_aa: CASSELPQETQYF
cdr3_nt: TGTGCCAGCAGTGAGCTACCACAAGAGACCCAGTACTTC

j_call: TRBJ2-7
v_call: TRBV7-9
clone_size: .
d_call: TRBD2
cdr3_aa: CASSPGTRAYEQYF
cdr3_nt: TGTGCCAGCAGCCCTGGGACTAGAGCCTACGAGCAGTACTTC

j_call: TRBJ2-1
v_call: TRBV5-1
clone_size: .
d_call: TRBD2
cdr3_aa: CASSLGGQGGSGSSYNEQFF
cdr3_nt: TGCGCCAGCAGCTTGGGAGGGCAGGGAGGTAGCGGGAGCTCCTACAATGAGCAGTTCTTC

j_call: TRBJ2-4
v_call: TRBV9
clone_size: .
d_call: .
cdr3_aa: CASSPDYDWNIQYF
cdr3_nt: TGTGCCAGCAGTCCTGACTATGACTGGAACATTCAGTACTTC

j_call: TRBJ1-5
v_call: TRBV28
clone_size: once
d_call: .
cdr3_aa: CASSGWTGNQPQHF
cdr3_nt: TGTGCCAGCAGTGGATGGACAGGCAATCAGCCCCAGCATTTT

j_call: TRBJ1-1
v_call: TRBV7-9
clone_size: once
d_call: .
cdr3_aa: CASSLPQMDTEAFF
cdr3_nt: TGTGCCAGCAGCTTACCGCAGATGGACACTGAAGCTTTCTTT

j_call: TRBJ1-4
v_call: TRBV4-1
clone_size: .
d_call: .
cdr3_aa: CASSQFAIYNEKLFF
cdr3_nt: TGCGCCAGCAGCCAATTTGCGATCTATAATGAAAAACTGTTTTTT

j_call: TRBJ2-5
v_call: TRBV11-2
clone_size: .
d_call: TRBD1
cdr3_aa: CASSDYRDRGGETQYF
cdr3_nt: TGTGCCAGCAGCGACTACCGGGACAGGGGTGGGGAGACCCAGTACTTC

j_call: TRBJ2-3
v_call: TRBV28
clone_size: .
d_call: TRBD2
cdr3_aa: CASSFAGGGREGLRDTQYF
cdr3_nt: TGTGCCAGCAGTTTCGCAGGAGGGGGGCGGGAGGGCCTTCGAGATACGCAGTATTTT

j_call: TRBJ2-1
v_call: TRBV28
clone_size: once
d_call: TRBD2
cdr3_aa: CASSLNPGTSFSDEQFF
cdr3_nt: TGTGCCAGCAGTCTTAACCCCGGGACTAGTTTTTCAGATGAGCAGTTCTTC

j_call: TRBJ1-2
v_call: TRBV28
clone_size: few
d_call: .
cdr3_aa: CASSKNYGYTF
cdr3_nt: TGTGCCAGTTCTAAGAACTATGGCTACACCTTC

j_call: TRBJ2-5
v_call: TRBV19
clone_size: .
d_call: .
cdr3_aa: CASSMGPDPQETQYF
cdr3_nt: TGTGCCAGTAGCATGGGGCCGGACCCACAAGAGACCCAGTACTTC

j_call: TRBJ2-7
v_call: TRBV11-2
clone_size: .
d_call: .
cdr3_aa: CASSLGDTLDGQYF
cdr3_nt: TGTGCCAGCAGCTTAGGGGACACCTTGGATGGGCAGTACTTC

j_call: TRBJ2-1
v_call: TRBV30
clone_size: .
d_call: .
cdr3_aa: CAWDRGQTSGSYNEQFF
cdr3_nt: TGTGCCTGGGACAGGGGGCAGACTAGCGGTTCCTACAATGAGCAGTTCTTC

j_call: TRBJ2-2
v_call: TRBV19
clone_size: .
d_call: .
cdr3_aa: CASSSLINTGELFF
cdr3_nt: TGTGCCAGTAGTTCTCTAATAAACACCGGGGAGCTGTTTTTT

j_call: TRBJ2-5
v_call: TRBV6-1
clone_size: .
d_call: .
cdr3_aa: CASSEVAGGVETQYF
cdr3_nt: TGTGCCAGCAGTGAAGTTGCGGGCGGAGTAGAGACCCAGTACTTC

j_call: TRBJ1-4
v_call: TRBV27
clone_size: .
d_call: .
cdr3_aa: CASKKLNGKLFF
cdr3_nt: TGTGCCAGCAAGAAGCTTAATGGTAAACTGTTTTTT

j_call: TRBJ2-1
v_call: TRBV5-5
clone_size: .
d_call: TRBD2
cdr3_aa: CASSLNSGSGDEQFF
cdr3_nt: TGTGCCAGCAGCTTGAATAGCGGGAGTGGCGATGAGCAGTTCTTC